This passage covers 13 T cell receptor beta chains from one sample sequenced in a study of early T cells in non-severe SARS-CoV-2 infection. TCRdb fed the 5' RACE reads into MiXCR, producing one record per CDR3 protein. The sample shows approximately 50,000 distinct CDR3 sequences, approximately 7.6% of them seen only once. What was sequenced was whole blood. All receptors derive from an adult who was a healthcare worker with PCR-confirmed SARS-CoV-2 infection or an uninfected control (not recorded which).

The chain joins TRBV6-5 to TRBJ2-3; D could derive from TRBD1 or TRBD2 (5 bases each). With 0 bases removed from V and 5 bases from J, the gap between germline ends came to 9 bases. CDR1 is MNHEY, CDR2 SVGAGI, per germline. This CDR3 is 14 amino acids long. The CDR3 DNA reads TGTGCCAGCAGTTACTCGAGGGGCCAAGATACGCAGTATTTT. It specifies CASSYSRGQDTQYF.

This clonotype was observed once. This sequence joins TRBV5-4 and TRBJ2-3, with 11 bases identical to TRBD2. CDR3 size: 16 residues. Germline values: CDR1 SGHNT, CDR2 YYREEE (reference sequence). Unmatched junction bases numbered 5, after V lost 3 bases and J lost 2 bases. The CDR3 is CASSSPGLAVTDTQYF. CDR3 nucleotide sequence: TGTGCCAGCAGCTCACCGGGACTAGCGGTCACAGATACGCAGTATTTT.

V and J are TRBV7-9 and TRBJ2-5; D is perhaps TRBD1 (5 bases). V was shortened by 5 bases and J by 1 base, with 5 bases between the two germline ends. The CDR3 is 12 amino acids. Germline V gene data show CDR1 as SEHNR and CDR2 as FQNEAQ (reference sequence). The CDR3 is CASSRGQETQYF. The CDR3 region has the DNA TGTGCCAGCAGCAGGGGCCAAGAGACCCAGTACTTC.

The chain has TRBV12-3 or TRBV12-4 and TRBJ2-3, with 10 positions matching TRBD2. CDR3 length: 14 residues. Trimming at V came to 5 bases and at J to 9 bases, leaving 8 bases not matched to a gene. The DNA of the CDR3 is TGTGCCAGCAGTCGGACTAGCGGTCGACGGACGCAGTATTTT. It is translated as CASSRTSGRRTQYF.

This clonotype was recorded a few times. The chain uses TRBV3-1 and TRBJ2-2, with D possibly being TRBD2 (5 bases). The CDR3 contains 16 residues. V was trimmed by 4 bases and J by 2 bases, leaving 14 bases between them. Per the germline V gene, CDR1 is LGHDT and CDR2 is YNNKEL (reference sequence). The CDR3 spells CASSRTFSHNTGELFF. The DNA for the CDR3 is TGTGCCAGCAGCCGGACTTTTTCACATAACACCGGGGAGCTGTTTTTT.

This clonotype occurred many times. This sequence joins TRBV20-1 and TRBJ1-2; no clear D gene. In germline, CDR1 is DFQATT, CDR2 SNEGSKA (reference sequence). This CDR3 has 16 amino acids. The V end lost 0 bases, the J end lost 4 bases, and 18 bases lay between the germline ends. CDR3: CSARDFSPSLGYGYTF. CDR3 coding DNA: TGCAGTGCTAGAGATTTCTCGCCCTCCCTGGGCTATGGCTACACCTTC.

Many counts were recorded for this clonotype. The rearrangement links TRBV18 to TRBJ1-1; D gene ambiguous. Per the germline V gene, CDR1 is KGHSH and CDR2 is LQKENI. The V end was cut by 3 bases, the J end by 1 base, with 12 bases between. The CDR3 has 15 amino acids. The CDR3 DNA sequence: TGTGCCAGCTCACCGACGGTAGGTTGGAACACTGAAGCTTTCTTT. It encodes CASSPTVGWNTEAFF.

The chain uses TRBV11-2 and TRBJ2-5, with D perhaps matching TRBD1 (6 bases). The length of the CDR3 is 15 residues. Per germline, CDR1 SGHAT and CDR2 FQNNGV. Deletions cut 5 bases from V and 1 base from J, with 14 bases between. The CDR3 loop is CASSTSTGFQETQYF. The CDR3 DNA reads as TGTGCCAGCAGCACAAGCACAGGGTTCCAAGAGACCCAGTACTTC.

This clonotype was detected ten times or more. The genes are TRBV2 and TRBJ2-1; D perhaps matches TRBD2 (6 bases). Trimming removed 6 bases from V and 4 bases from J, with 16 bases in between. Germline CDR1 SNHLY, CDR2 FYNNEI. The CDR3 sequence is 15 residues long. The CDR3 sequence: CASSVTGDTYNEQFF. The DNA for the CDR3 is TGTGCCAGCAGCGTCACGGGGGATACGTACAATGAGCAGTTCTTC.

This clonotype was counted a few times. CDR3 residues: CATSDSGTGDNEQFF. The CDR3 nucleotides are TGTGCCACCAGTGATTCCGGGACAGGGGACAATGAGCAGTTCTTC. This chain joins TRBV24-1 and TRBJ2-1, with 10 bases fitting TRBD1. The CDR3 totals 15 residues. In germline, CDR1 is KGHDR, CDR2 SFDVKD. V was pared by 2 bases and J by 5 bases, with 2 bases of the junction left unmatched.

The J gene is TRBJ1-1, the V gene TRBV18, with 9 positions matching TRBD1. CDR3 length equals 15 residues. The germline gives CDR1 KGHSH, CDR2 LQKENI. Losses at the gene ends were 0 bases for V and 10 bases for J; bases not matched to a gene: 9. The DNA for the CDR3 is TGTGCCAGCTCACCACCGACGGGACAGGGCTTTGGAGCTTTCTTT. Amino acids: CASSPPTGQGFGAFF.

The rearrangement links TRBV11-2 to TRBJ2-7; perhaps TRBD1 as D (5 bases). V was clipped by 5 bases and J by 2 bases, with 16 bases between them. The CDR3 sequence is 15 residues long. Looked up from germline, CDR1 is SGHAT and CDR2 is FQNNGV. The CDR3 loop is CASSPTRGRAYEQYF. In DNA form, the CDR3 reads TGTGCCAGCAGCCCTACACGTGGCAGGGCCTACGAGCAGTACTTC.

This rearrangement joins TRBV4-1 to TRBJ2-6, with D possibly being TRBD1 (6 bases). CDR1 and CDR2 from the germline V gene are MGHRA and YSYEKL. The CDR3 is 18 residues long. The germline V and J ends were trimmed by 1 base and 0 bases, with 13 bases remaining between them. The CDR3 loop reads CASSQGIRGVSGANVLTF. The CDR3 DNA reads TGCGCCAGCAGCCAAGGTATCAGGGGAGTCTCTGGGGCCAACGTCCTGACTTTC.